Shown below are 28 T cell receptor beta chains from a single sample sequenced in a study of cytomegalovirus exposure and HLA in healthy donors. PCR was performed using 60 Vbeta and 13 Jbeta primers. Libraries were prepared by immunoSEQ multiplex PCR; TCRdb keeps only in-frame clonotypes and omits some of them. This table has approximately 150,000 clones, roughly 80% appearing once. Sequenced material: PBMCs. Receptors originate from a man younger than 30 in good health and CMV-seropositive.

The chain employs TRBV7-9 and TRBJ1-2, with D possibly matching TRBD1 (5 bases). Germline CDR1 reads SEHNR; CDR2 reads FQNEAQ (reference sequence). The length of the CDR3 is 16 residues. With 3 bases removed from V and 4 bases from J, the gap between germline ends came to 18 bases. The CDR3 sequence: CASSFTRDSGSYGYTF. In DNA, the CDR3 is TGTGCCAGCAGCTTTACGCGGGACTCCGGATCCTATGGCTACACCTTC. The entire variable domain, with the rest obtained from reference TRBV7-9 and TRBJ1-2, is as follows: DTGVSQNPRHKITKRGQNVTFRCDPISEHNRLYWYRQTLGQGPEFLTYFQNEAQLEKSRLLSDRFSAERPKGSFSTLEIQRTEQGDSAMYLCASSFTRDSGSYGYTFGSGTRLTVV.

The rearrangement uses TRBV7-2 and TRBJ2-5; 8 positions agree with TRBD1. V lost 3 bases and J lost 2; bases outside the gene matches: 8. The CDR3 consists of 16 residues. CDR1 and CDR2 from the germline V gene are SGHTA and FQGNSA. CDR3 loop: CASSFPGDRFQETQYF. The CDR3 coding sequence is TGTGCCAGCAGCTTCCCTGGGGACAGGTTTCAAGAGACCCAGTACTTC.

The J gene is TRBJ2-7, the V gene TRBV29-1; perhaps TRBD2 as D (6 bases). V was pared by 6 bases and J by 2 bases, with 23 bases between. Germline V gene lookup returns CDR1 SQVTM and CDR2 ANQGSEA. This CDR3 is built from 16 residues. The CDR3 spells CSVDGVEGESPYEQYF. CDR3 coding DNA: TGCAGCGTGGACGGAGTGGAGGGTGAGTCCCCCTACGAGCAGTACTTC.

The gene calls are TRBV28 and TRBJ1-4; D is perhaps TRBD1 (6 bases). V lost 7 bases to trimming and J lost 11 bases, with 11 bases between them. The germline V gene has CDR1 MDHEN and CDR2 SYDVKM. The CDR3 extends over 11 amino acids. This chain's CDR3 is CASTTRGKLFF. CDR3 nucleotide sequence: TGTGCCAGCACCACAAGGGGGAAACTGTTTTTT.

V and J are TRBV7-8 and TRBJ2-1; 8 bases align to TRBD1. The length of the CDR3 is 15 residues. Germline V CDR1 and CDR2: SGHVS, FQNEAQ. V gave up 4 bases and J gave up 6 bases; unmatched junction bases: 8. The CDR3 bases are TGTGCCAGCAGCTCCGGGCAGGGGGCTCGCAATGAGCAGTTCTTC. Protein product: CASSSGQGARNEQFF.

The chain employs TRBV5-5 and TRBJ1-2, with TRBD1 matching over 8 bases. Germline trimming cut 7 bases from V and 4 bases from J; bases unmatched to any gene: 9. This CDR3 spans 14 amino acids. Per the germline V gene, CDR1 is SGHKS and CDR2 is YYEKEE (reference sequence). CDR3 amino acids: CASAPSGGFYGYTF. In nucleotides, the CDR3 is TGTGCCAGCGCGCCTTCAGGGGGCTTCTATGGCTACACCTTC.

The chain couples TRBV5-1 to TRBJ2-1; 12 nucleotides match TRBD1. The CDR3 contains 19 residues. Per the germline V gene, CDR1 is SGHRS and CDR2 is YFSETQ. Germline trimming cut 4 bases from V and 8 bases from J; bases unmatched to any gene: 19. The CDR3 protein is CASSHLGPGMGTGGDEQFF. The CDR3 DNA follows: TGCGCCAGCAGCCACCTTGGGCCGGGGATGGGGACAGGGGGCGATGAGCAGTTCTTC. Drawing the rest from reference TRBV5-1 and TRBJ2-1, the complete variable domain is KAGVTQTPRYLIKTRGQQVTLSCSPISGHRSVSWYQQTPGQGLQFLFEYFSETQRNKGNFPGRFSGRQFSNSRSEMNVSTLELGDSALYLCASSHLGPGMGTGGDEQFFGPGTRLTVL.

The J gene is TRBJ2-3, the V gene TRBV9; maybe TRBD2 (5 bases). This CDR3 contains 14 residues. Germline V gives CDR1 SGDLS, CDR2 YYNGEE. The V end lost 7 bases, the J end lost 4 bases, and 16 bases lay between the germline ends. This CDR3 is CASSIEGLADTQYF. CDR3 DNA sequence: TGTGCCAGCTCGATAGAGGGTCTAGCAGATACGCAGTATTTT.

This clone was picked up a small number of times. The chain employs TRBV2 and TRBJ2-7; TRBD2 agrees at 12 bases. V was clipped by 6 bases and J by 6 bases; unmatched bases: 9. The CDR3 has 15 amino acids. The germline V gene encodes CDR1 SNHLY and CDR2 FYNNEI. CDR3 sequence (DNA): TGTGCCAGCAGAAAGGAGACTAGCGGGAGTATCGAGCAGTACTTC. It translates to CASRKETSGSIEQYF.

This clone was seen only a few times. The chain combines TRBV9 with TRBJ1-2; TRBD1 is a possible D gene (6 bases). The germline V and J ends were trimmed by 3 bases and 4 bases, with 13 bases remaining between them. This CDR3 spans 14 amino acids. The V gene's germline CDR1 is SGDLS and CDR2 YYNGEE. The CDR3 nucleotides read TGTGCCAGCAGCGGGGTGGGGGCCACCTATGGCTACACCTTC. It translates to CASSGVGATYGYTF.

The chain combines TRBV7-2 with TRBJ2-7; TRBD1 is a possible D gene (6 bases). Between the trimmed V and J ends, which lost 4 bases and 2 bases, there was a span of 9 bases. The CDR3 consists of 13 residues. Germline V gives CDR1 SGHTA, CDR2 FQGNSA. CDR3 residues: CASSWGHPYEQYF. In DNA form, the CDR3 reads TGTGCCAGCAGCTGGGGACACCCCTACGAGCAGTACTTC. The variable domain in full, with the rest retrieved from reference TRBV7-2 and TRBJ2-7, is GAGVSQSPSNKVTEKGKDVELRCDPISGHTALYWYRQSLGQGLEFLIYFQGNSAPDKSGLPSDRFSAERTGGSVSTLTIQRTQQEDSAVYLCASSWGHPYEQYFGPGTRLTVT.

The chain is built from TRBV5-6 and TRBJ1-1, with D unclear. CDR1 is SGHDT, CDR2 YYEEEE, per germline. Trimming took off 4 bases at V and 8 bases at J, with 15 bases between the two ends. This CDR3 region has 13 residues. CDR3 in amino acids: CASSETLGREAFF. The CDR3 bases are TGTGCCAGCAGCGAAACCCTGGGCAGGGAAGCTTTCTTT.

The CDR3 DNA follows: TGTGCCAGGGAGTGGGGGGGCCGTACAGATACGCAGTATTTT. Amino acid sequence: CAREWGGRTDTQYF. V and J are TRBV2 and TRBJ2-3; TRBD2 is a possible D gene (7 bases). The germline CDR1 and CDR2 sequences are SNHLY and FYNNEI. The CDR3 is made up of 14 amino acids. V was shortened by 9 bases and J by 3 bases, with 16 bases between the two germline ends.

Only a few counts were recorded for this clone. The CDR3 spells CASSKMTGGNTEAFF. The CDR3 DNA is TGTGCCAGTAGTAAGATGACAGGGGGCAACACTGAAGCTTTCTTT. The rearrangement links TRBV19 to TRBJ1-1, with 10 nucleotides matching TRBD1. Looked up from germline, CDR1 is LNHDA and CDR2 is SQIVND (reference sequence). Unmatched junction bases numbered 4, after V lost 4 bases and J lost 2 bases. This CDR3 region has 15 residues.

The chain combines TRBV7-2 with TRBJ2-5; D is perhaps TRBD2 (7 bases). V was shortened by 5 bases and J by 4 bases, with 17 bases between the two germline ends. Germline V lookup: CDR1 SGHTA, CDR2 FQGNSA. This CDR3 contains 15 residues. CDR3 nucleotide sequence: TGTGCCAGCAGCACTCGTGGGGGGGCTCCAGAGACCCAGTACTTC. This encodes CASSTRGGAPETQYF.

V gene TRBV28 combines with J gene TRBJ1-5, with D perhaps TRBD1 (5 bases). V was shortened by 5 bases and J by 1 base, with 9 bases between the two germline ends. CDR1 is MDHEN and CDR2 is SYDVKM in the germline V gene. This CDR3 comprises 14 residues. CDR3 residues: CASSIQESNQPQHF. CDR3 sequence (DNA): TGTGCCAGCAGTATACAGGAAAGCAATCAGCCCCAGCATTTT.

The chain uses TRBV9 and TRBJ2-7; TRBD2 might be the D (7 bases). This CDR3 is built from 16 residues. CDR1 SGDLS and CDR2 YYNGEE come from the germline V gene. V dropped 3 bases and J dropped 5 bases, with 21 bases sitting between them. The DNA for the CDR3 is TGTGCCAGCAGCGACAGAGGAGAGGGGGGGCCCAACGAGCAGTACTTC. Translation: CASSDRGEGGPNEQYF.

The chain combines TRBV10-2 with TRBJ1-4, with no clear D. This CDR3 contains 15 residues. Germline V gene lookup returns CDR1 WSHSY and CDR2 SAAADI. V lost 0 bases and J lost 8, with 13 bases in between. In nucleotides, the CDR3 is TGCGCCAGCAGTGAGTCCCCCGCTGCCGGGGAAAAACTGTTTTTT. It is translated as CASSESPAAGEKLFF.

The V call is TRBV19, the J call TRBJ2-1; 7 bases match TRBD2. Germline V gene lookup returns CDR1 LNHDA and CDR2 SQIVND (reference sequence). The CDR3 is made up of 15 amino acids. Germline trimming cut 1 base from V and 4 bases from J; bases unmatched to any gene: 4. DNA for the CDR3: TGTGCCAGTAGTATAGGTCCAGCGGGGTACAATGAGCAGTTCTTC. It encodes CASSIGPAGYNEQFF.

The V and J genes are TRBV10-2 and TRBJ2-7; D remains ambiguous. The length of the CDR3 is 14 residues. Trimming stripped 7 bases from V and 2 bases from J, with 15 bases between. Germline V gene sequence: CDR1 WSHSY, CDR2 SAAADI. The CDR3 DNA sequence: TGCGCCAGCATAGGTGAGAGCGCCCCCTACGAGCAGTACTTC. Translating gives CASIGESAPYEQYF.

A note on this clone: Since the CDR3 does not end with the conserved phenylalanine or tryptophan, this likely comes from a read error. The chain links TRBV18 to TRBJ1-6; TRBD1 matches at 8 bases. The CDR3 sequence is 18 residues long. Germline assignment: CDR1 KGHSH and CDR2 LQKENI. The trim removed 6 bases at V and 0 bases at J, leaving 10 bases unmatched. The CDR3 loop reads CASSRMGQDSSYNSPLHL. The CDR3 bases are TGTGCCAGCTCCCGTATGGGACAGGACAGCTCCTATAATTCACCCCTCCACCTT.

V is TRBV19 and J is TRBJ2-1, with D hard to call. The V end lost 5 bases, the J end lost 2 bases, and 16 bases lay between the germline ends. Germline V CDR1 and CDR2: LNHDA, SQIVND (reference sequence). This CDR3 spans 16 amino acids. The CDR3 nucleotides are TGTGCCAGTAGTTCTCTGTCAGGTTATACCTACAATGAGCAGTTCTTC. Residues: CASSSLSGYTYNEQFF.

The chain is built from TRBV19 and TRBJ2-2, with D possibly being TRBD2 (5 bases). The V gene's germline CDR1 is LNHDA and CDR2 SQIVND (reference sequence). The CDR3 sequence is 16 residues long. The ends were cut back, 1 base at V and 4 bases at J, with 13 bases in the middle. The CDR3 DNA reads TGTGCCAGTAGTATAGTAACGGGGTTGGCCACCGGGGAGCTGTTTTTT. It is translated as CASSIVTGLATGELFF.

This rearrangement joins TRBV19 to TRBJ1-2; TRBD1 might be the D (6 bases). The length of the CDR3 is 14 residues. From germline, CDR1 is LNHDA and CDR2 SQIVND (reference sequence). Between the trimmed V and J ends, which lost 0 bases and 4 bases, there was a span of 9 bases. The CDR3 here is CASSIDRGAYGYTF. Written as DNA, the CDR3 is TGTGCCAGTAGTATAGATCGGGGGGCCTATGGCTACACCTTC.

V gene TRBV6-5 combines with J gene TRBJ1-1; D uncertain. Germline assignment: CDR1 MNHEY and CDR2 SVGAGI. There are 13 residues in the CDR3. Trimming left V 6 bases short and J 4 bases short, with 12 bases between. The CDR3, as DNA: TGTGCCAGCAGCCCCCGGAGGCGCACTGAAGCTTTCTTT. It yields the protein CASSPRRRTEAFF.

V and J are TRBV4-2 and TRBJ1-6, with D hard to call. CDR1 and CDR2 (germline): LGHNA, YNFKEQ. The ends were cut back, 0 bases at V and 5 bases at J, with 17 bases in the middle. The CDR3 runs 18 residues. Written as DNA, the CDR3 is TGTGCCAGCAGCCAAGATGTGGGCGGAGGCTTCAATAATTCACCCCTCCACTTT. Its protein is CASSQDVGGGFNNSPLHF.

This chain joins TRBV7-2 and TRBJ2-3, with 9 bases aligning to TRBD1. CDR3 length equals 16 residues. The V gene end was trimmed by 5 bases and the J gene end by 4 bases; junction bases not matched to a gene: 10. Germline V gene lookup returns CDR1 SGHTA and CDR2 FQGNSA. The CDR3 bases are TGTGCCAGCAGCACCCGGACAGGGGTTGTTTCAGATACGCAGTATTTT. It yields the protein CASSTRTGVVSDTQYF.

This chain links TRBV6-1 with TRBJ2-7, with D possibly being TRBD2 (6 bases). Trimming removed 4 bases at V and 7 bases at J, with 8 bases between. This CDR3 contains 11 residues. The germline V gene has CDR1 MNHNS and CDR2 SASEGT. CDR3 amino acids: CASSGGREQYF. The CDR3, as DNA: TGTGCCAGCAGTGGGGGGAGGGAGCAGTACTTC.